This TCR beta chain was captured by sequencing in a study of T-cell reconstitution after alpha-beta-depleted transplantation in children. Looked up from germline, CDR1 is DFQATT and CDR2 is SNEGSKA (reference sequence). V lost 1 base and J lost 1, with 13 bases in between. There are 15 residues in the CDR3. This clonotype was observed many times. Preparation of the TCRbeta library involved a method that used unique molecular identifiers. TCRdb re-derived calls from the PCR reads in MiXCR, one entry per CDR3 protein. The sample shows about 640,000 distinct CDR3 sequences, around a sixth of them seen only once.

The sequence derives from a human donor who donated a stem cell graft to a child with acute myeloid leukemia. The V and J genes are TRBV20-1 and TRBJ1-2; perhaps TRBD1 as D (5 bases). The sequencing here drew on PBMCs from the stem cell graft donor, taken from the stem cell graft. CDR3 sequence (DNA): TGCAGTGCTAGAGTGGGGAGCGGGGGTAACTATGGCTACACCTTC. Its translation: CSARVGSGGNYGYTF.